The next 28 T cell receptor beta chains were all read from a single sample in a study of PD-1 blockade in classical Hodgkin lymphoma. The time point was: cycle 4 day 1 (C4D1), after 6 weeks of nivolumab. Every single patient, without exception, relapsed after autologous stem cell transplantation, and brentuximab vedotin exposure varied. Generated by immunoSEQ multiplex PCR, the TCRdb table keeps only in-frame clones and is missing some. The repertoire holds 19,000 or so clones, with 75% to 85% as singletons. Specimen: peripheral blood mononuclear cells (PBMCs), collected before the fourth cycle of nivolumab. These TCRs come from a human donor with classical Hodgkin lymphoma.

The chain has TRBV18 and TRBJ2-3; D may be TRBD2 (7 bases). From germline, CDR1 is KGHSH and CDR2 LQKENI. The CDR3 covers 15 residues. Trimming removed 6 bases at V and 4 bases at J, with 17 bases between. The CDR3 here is CASSPLGGRPDTQYF. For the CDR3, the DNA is TGTGCCAGCTCCCCCCTGGGGGGGCGACCAGATACGCAGTATTTT.

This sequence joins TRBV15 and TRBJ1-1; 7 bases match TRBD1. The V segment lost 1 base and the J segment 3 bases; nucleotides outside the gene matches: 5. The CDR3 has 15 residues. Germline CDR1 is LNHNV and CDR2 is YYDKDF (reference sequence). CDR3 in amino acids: CATSRATGADTEAFF. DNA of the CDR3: TGTGCCACCAGCAGAGCCACAGGGGCGGACACTGAAGCTTTCTTT.

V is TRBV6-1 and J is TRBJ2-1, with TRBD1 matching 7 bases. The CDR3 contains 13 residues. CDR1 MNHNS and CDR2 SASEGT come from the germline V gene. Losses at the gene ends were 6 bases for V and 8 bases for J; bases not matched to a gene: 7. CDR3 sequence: CASSRDSFDEQFF. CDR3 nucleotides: TGTGCCAGCAGCCGGGACAGTTTCGATGAGCAGTTCTTC.

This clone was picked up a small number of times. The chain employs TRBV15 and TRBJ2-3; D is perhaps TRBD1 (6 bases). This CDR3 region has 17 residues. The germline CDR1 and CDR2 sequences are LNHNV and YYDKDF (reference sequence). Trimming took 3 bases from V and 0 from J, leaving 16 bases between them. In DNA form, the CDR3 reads TGTGCCACCAGCAGGGGGCGGACAGCGGACAGCACAGATACGCAGTATTTT. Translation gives CATSRGRTADSTDTQYF.

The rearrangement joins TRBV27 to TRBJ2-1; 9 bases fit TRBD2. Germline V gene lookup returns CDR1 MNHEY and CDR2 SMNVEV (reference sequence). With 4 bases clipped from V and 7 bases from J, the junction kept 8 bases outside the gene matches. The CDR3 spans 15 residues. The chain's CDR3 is CASSSAGGYMNEQFF. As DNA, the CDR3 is TGTGCCAGCAGTTCGGCGGGAGGGTATATGAATGAGCAGTTCTTC.

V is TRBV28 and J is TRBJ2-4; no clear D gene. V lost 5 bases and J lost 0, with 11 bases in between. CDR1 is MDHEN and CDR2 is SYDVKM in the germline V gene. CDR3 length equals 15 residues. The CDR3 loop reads CASSTSEVAKNIQYF. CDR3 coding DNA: TGTGCCAGCAGTACGTCTGAGGTAGCCAAAAACATTCAGTACTTC.

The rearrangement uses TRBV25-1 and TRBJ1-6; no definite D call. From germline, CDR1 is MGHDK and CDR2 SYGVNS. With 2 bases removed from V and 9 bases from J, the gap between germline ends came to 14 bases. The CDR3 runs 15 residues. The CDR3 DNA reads TGTGCCAGCAGTGAAAGCCCGGACGGGTCTTCACCCCTCCACTTT. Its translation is CASSESPDGSSPLHF.

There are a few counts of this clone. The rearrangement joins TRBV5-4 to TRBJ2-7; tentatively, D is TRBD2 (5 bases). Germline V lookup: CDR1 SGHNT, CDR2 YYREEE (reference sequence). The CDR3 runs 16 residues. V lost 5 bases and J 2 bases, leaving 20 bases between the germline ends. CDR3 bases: TGTGCCAGCAGTCTGGACGGACTTACGGCTGCCTACGAGCAGTACGTC. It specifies CASSLDGLTAAYEQYV.

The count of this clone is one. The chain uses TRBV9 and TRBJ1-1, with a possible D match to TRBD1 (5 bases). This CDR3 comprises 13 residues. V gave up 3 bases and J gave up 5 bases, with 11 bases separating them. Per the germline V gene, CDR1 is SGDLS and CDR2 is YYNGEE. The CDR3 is CASSAKWGTEAFF. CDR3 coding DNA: TGTGCCAGCAGCGCAAAATGGGGGACTGAAGCTTTCTTT.

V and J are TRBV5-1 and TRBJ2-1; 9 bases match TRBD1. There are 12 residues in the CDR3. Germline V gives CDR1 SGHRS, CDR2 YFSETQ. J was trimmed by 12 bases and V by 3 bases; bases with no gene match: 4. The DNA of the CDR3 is TGCGCCAGCAGCTCTACAGGGGGCGGGCAGTTCTTC. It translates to CASSSTGGGQFF.

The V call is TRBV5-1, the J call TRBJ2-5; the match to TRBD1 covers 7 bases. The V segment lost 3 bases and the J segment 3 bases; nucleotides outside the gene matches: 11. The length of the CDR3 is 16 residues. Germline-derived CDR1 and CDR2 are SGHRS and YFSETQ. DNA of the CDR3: TGCGCCAGCAGCTCCCCGGACAGGTTAATCAAAGAGACCCAGTACTTC. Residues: CASSSPDRLIKETQYF.

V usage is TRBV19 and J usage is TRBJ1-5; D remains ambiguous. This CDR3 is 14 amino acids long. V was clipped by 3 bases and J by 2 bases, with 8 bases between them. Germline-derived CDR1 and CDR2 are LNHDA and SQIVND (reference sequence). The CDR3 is CASSMVGGNQPQHF. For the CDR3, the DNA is TGTGCCAGTAGTATGGTTGGGGGCAATCAGCCCCAGCATTTT. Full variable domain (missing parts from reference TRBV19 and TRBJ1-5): DGGITQSPKYLFRKEGQNVTLSCEQNLNHDAMYWYRQDPGQGLRLIYYSQIVNDFQKGDIAEGYSVSREKKESFPLTVTSAQKNPTAFYLCASSMVGGNQPQHFGDGTRLSIL.

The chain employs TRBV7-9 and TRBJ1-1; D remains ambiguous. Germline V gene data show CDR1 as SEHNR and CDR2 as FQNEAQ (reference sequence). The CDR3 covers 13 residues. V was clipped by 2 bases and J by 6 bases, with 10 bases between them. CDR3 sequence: CASSLQSLAEAFF. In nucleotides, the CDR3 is TGTGCCAGCAGCTTACAAAGCTTGGCTGAAGCTTTCTTT.

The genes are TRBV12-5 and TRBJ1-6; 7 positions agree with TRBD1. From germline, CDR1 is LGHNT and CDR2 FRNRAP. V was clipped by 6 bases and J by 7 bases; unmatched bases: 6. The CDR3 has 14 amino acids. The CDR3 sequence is CASGIGTENSPLHF. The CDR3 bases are TGTGCTAGTGGAATCGGGACAGAGAATTCACCCCTCCACTTT.

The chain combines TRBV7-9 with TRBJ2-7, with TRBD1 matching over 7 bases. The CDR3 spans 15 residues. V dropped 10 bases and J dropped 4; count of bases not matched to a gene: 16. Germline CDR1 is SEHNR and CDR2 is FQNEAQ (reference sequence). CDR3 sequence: CATVGLRTGSYEQYF. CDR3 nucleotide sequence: TGTGCCACCGTTGGACTCAGGACAGGATCTTACGAGCAGTACTTC.

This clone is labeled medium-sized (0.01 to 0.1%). The chain's CDR3 is CAWSRMGDEQYF. The CDR3 nucleotides read TGTGCCTGGTCCCGAATGGGGGACGAGCAGTACTTC. The rearrangement joins TRBV30 to TRBJ2-7; D tentatively fits TRBD1 or TRBD2 (5 bases each). The germline CDR1 and CDR2 sequences are GTSNPN and SVGIG (reference sequence). CDR3 size: 12 residues. Trimming left V 5 bases short and J 5 bases short, with 13 bases between.

CDR3 protein: CASRGTGEGTEAFF. The CDR3 DNA follows: TGTGCCAGCAGAGGGACAGGGGAGGGCACTGAAGCTTTCTTT. The chain joins TRBV6-1 to TRBJ1-1; TRBD1 agrees at 10 bases. Trimming at V came to 6 bases and at J to 4 bases, leaving 5 bases not matched to a gene. This CDR3 has 14 residues. Germline lookup yields CDR1 MNHNS and CDR2 SASEGT.

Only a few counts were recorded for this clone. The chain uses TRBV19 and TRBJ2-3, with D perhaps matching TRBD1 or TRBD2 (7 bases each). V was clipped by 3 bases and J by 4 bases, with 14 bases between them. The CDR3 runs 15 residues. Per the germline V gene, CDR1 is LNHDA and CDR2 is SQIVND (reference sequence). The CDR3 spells CASSISRGGSDTQYF. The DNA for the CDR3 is TGTGCCAGTAGTATCAGCAGGGGGGGATCAGATACGCAGTATTTT. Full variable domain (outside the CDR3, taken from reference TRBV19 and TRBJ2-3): DGGITQSPKYLFRKEGQNVTLSCEQNLNHDAMYWYRQDPGQGLRLIYYSQIVNDFQKGDIAEGYSVSREKKESFPLTVTSAQKNPTAFYLCASSISRGGSDTQYFGPGTRLTVL.

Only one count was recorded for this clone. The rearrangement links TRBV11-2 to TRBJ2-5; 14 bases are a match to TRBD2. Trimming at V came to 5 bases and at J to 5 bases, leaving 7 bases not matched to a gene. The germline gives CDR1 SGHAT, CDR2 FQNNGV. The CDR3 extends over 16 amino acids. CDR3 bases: TGTGCCAGCAGCGGGGAAGGACTAGCGGGGGGCGAGACCCAGTACTTC. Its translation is CASSGEGLAGGETQYF. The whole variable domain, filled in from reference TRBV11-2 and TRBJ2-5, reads EAGVAQSPRYKIIEKRQSVAFWCNPISGHATLYWYQQILGQGPKLLIQFQNNGVVDDSQLPKDRFSAERLKGVDSTLKIQPAKLEDSAVYLCASSGEGLAGGETQYFGPGTRLLVL.

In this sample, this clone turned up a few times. The CDR3 region has the DNA TGTGCCAGTGCCCTACGGACAAATCTTGAGCAGTTCTTC. It encodes CASALRTNLEQFF. The chain combines TRBV6-1 with TRBJ2-1, with D perhaps matching TRBD1 (5 bases). Trimming took 9 bases from V and 9 from J, leaving 18 bases between them. Germline assignment: CDR1 MNHNS and CDR2 SASEGT. The CDR3 has 13 amino acids.

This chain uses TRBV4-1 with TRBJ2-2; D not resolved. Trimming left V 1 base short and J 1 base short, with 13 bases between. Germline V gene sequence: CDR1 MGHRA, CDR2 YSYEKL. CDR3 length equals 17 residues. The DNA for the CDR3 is TGCGCCAGCAGCCAAGTGGATATGGGAATGAACACCGGGGAGCTGTTTTTT. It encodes CASSQVDMGMNTGELFF.

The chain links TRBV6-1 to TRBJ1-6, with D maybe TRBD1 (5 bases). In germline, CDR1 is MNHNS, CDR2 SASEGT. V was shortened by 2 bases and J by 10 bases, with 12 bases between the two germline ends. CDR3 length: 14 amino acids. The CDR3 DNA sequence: TGTGCCAGCAGTGAATCAATCAGGGTCTCACCCCTCCACTTT. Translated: CASSESIRVSPLHF.

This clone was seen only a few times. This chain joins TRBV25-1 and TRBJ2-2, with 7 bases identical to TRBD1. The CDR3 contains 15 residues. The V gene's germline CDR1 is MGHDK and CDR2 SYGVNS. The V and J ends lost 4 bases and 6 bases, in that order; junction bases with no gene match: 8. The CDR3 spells CASSVQAGGAGELFF. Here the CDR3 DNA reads TGTGCCAGCAGTGTTCAGGCAGGGGGAGCCGGGGAGCTGTTTTTT.

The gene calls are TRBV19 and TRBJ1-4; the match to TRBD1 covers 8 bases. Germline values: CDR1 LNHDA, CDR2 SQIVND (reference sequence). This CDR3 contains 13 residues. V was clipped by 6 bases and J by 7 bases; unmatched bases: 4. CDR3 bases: TGTGCCAGTAGAAGCAGGGGGCTTGAAAAACTGTTTTTT. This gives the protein CASRSRGLEKLFF.

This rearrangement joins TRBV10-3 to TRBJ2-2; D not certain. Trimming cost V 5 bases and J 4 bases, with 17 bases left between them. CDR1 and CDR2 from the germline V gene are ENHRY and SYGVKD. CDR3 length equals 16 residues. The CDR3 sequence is CAISQKDAKPTGELFF. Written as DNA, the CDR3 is TGTGCCATCAGTCAGAAGGACGCTAAACCCACCGGGGAGCTGTTTTTT.

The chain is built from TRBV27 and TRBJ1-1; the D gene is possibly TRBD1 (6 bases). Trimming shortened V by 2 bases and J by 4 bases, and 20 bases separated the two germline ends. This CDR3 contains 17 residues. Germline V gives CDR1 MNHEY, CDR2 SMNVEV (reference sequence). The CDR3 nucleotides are TGTGCCAGCAGTTTAGGGGACCTAGGGGGAGGGAGCACTGAAGCTTTCTTT. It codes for CASSLGDLGGGSTEAFF.

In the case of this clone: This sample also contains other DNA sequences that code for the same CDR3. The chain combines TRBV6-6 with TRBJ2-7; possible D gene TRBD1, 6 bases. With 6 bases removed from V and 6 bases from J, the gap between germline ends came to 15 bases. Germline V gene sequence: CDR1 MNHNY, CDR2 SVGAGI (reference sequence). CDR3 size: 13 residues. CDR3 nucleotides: TGTGCCAGCAGCTACATTGGGGGCTCCGAGCAGTACGTC. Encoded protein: CASSYIGGSEQYV.

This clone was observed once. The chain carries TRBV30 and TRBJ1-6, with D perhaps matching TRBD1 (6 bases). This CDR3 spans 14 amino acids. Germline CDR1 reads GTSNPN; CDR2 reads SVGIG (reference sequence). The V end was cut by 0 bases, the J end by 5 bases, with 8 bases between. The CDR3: CAWSVDSNNSPLHF. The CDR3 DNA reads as TGTGCCTGGAGTGTGGACAGTAATAATTCACCCCTCCACTTT.